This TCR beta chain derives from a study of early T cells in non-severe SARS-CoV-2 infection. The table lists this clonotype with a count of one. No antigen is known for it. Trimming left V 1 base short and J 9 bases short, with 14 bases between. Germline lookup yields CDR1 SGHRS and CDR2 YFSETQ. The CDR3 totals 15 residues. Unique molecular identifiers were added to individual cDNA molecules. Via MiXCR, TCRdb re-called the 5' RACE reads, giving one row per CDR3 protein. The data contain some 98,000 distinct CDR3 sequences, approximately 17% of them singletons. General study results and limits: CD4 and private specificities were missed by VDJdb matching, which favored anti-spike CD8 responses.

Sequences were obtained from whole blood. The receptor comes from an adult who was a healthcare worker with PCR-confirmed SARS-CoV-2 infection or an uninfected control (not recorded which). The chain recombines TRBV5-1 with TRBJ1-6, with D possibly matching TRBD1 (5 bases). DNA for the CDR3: TGCGCCAGCAGCTTGCTCGGGGACCGAGGTTCACCCCTCCACTTT. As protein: CASSLLGDRGSPLHF. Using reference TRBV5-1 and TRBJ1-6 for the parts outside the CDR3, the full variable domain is KAGVTQTPRYLIKTRGQQVTLSCSPISGHRSVSWYQQTPGQGLQFLFEYFSETQRNKGNFPGRFSGRQFSNSRSEMNVSTLELGDSALYLCASSLLGDRGSPLHFGNGTRLTVT.